This TCR beta chain was found in a study of response to subunit inactivated influenza vaccine. This clonotype showed up just a few times. Its antigen is still unknown. Findings and caveats of the study: Authors suggested that a seasonal influenza vaccination recruits few new T cells each time.

TCRdb re-called the RT-PCR reads with MiXCR, one entry per CDR3 protein. This sample has some 500,000 distinct CDR3 sequences, with 10% to 15% found just once. Sequencing used PBMCs from blood, obtained 35 to 45 days after vaccination. This sequence was found in a middle-aged man who received an inactivated influenza vaccine.

The chain's CDR3 is CSVAVRVVGIRDTQYF. DNA of the CDR3: TGCAGCGTCGCCGTACGGGTGGTAGGGATCCGGGATACGCAGTATTTT. The chain uses TRBV29-1 and TRBJ2-3; D is unresolved. V gave up 6 bases and J gave up 6 bases, with 25 bases separating them. The CDR3 is 16 residues long. Germline CDR1 SQVTM, CDR2 ANQGSEA.